This TCR beta chain comes out of a study of T cell repertoires in cytomegalovirus infection. MiXCR, applied by TCRdb to the reads, yields one record per CDR3 protein. The sample consists of fewer than 300,000 distinct CDR3 sequences, more than 20% of them appearing once. This clonotype appeared a few times. From germline, CDR1 is SGHNT and CDR2 YYREEE (reference sequence). This CDR3 has 14 residues. The V end was cut by 7 bases, the J end by 1 base, with 13 bases between. J is TRBJ2-3 and V is TRBV5-4; no definite D call. Material: PBMCs. The TCR sequence derives from a human donor in good health (CMV status not recorded). Some clones in this sample may be carry-over from other donors' samples. The DNA of the CDR3 is TGTGCCAGCTCGATTTGGAAGGGCACAGATACGCAGTATTTT. Its translation is CASSIWKGTDTQYF.